These 11 T cell receptor beta chains were all obtained from the same sample, sequenced in a study of cytomegalovirus exposure and HLA in healthy donors. PCR involved 60 Vbeta and 13 Jbeta primers. The assay was immunoSEQ multiplex PCR, and TCRdb's table has in-frame clones only and misses some. Altogether about 120,000 clones are present, around 77% being singletons, with the ten largest covering roughly 4.2%. The material sequenced was PBMCs. These receptors were obtained from a male donor in good health and CMV-seropositive.

This clone was observed once. J is TRBJ1-2 and V is TRBV7-3, with 9 bases identical to TRBD1. V lost 1 base, J lost 6 bases, and 6 bases stayed unmatched. CDR1 is SGHTA and CDR2 is FQGTGA in the germline V gene. The CDR3 extends over 15 amino acids. The CDR3 nucleotides read TGTGCCAGCAGCTTAAGTTTACAGGGGGCGAATGGCTACACCTTC. The encoded protein is CASSLSLQGANGYTF.

V gene TRBV28 combines with J gene TRBJ2-7; TRBD2 is a possible D gene (5 bases). V was shortened by 6 bases and J by 6 bases, with 21 bases between the two germline ends. Germline CDR1 MDHEN, CDR2 SYDVKM. CDR3 length: 15 residues. In DNA, the CDR3 is TGTGCCAGCAGGGGATCGGATGGGGTCCGGGGCGAGCAGTACTTC. Its protein product is CASRGSDGVRGEQYF.

The chain carries TRBV16 and TRBJ1-1, with D perhaps matching TRBD1 (6 bases). With 4 bases removed from V and 1 base from J, the gap between germline ends came to 13 bases. Germline V gene lookup returns CDR1 KGHSY and CDR2 FQNENV. The CDR3 contains 15 residues. CDR3 nucleotides: TGTGCCAGCAGCCGGGGCACAGGGCCGAACACTGAAGCTTTCTTT. Translated: CASSRGTGPNTEAFF.

The V gene is TRBV7-9, the J gene TRBJ1-2; unclear D gene. Trimming took off 1 base at V and 7 bases at J, with 13 bases between the two ends. The CDR3 loop spans 14 amino acids. Germline values: CDR1 SEHNR, CDR2 FQNEAQ (reference sequence). The CDR3 DNA follows: TGTGCCAGCAGCTTAGGACGTCCCAACAGTGGCTACACCTTC. Translating it yields CASSLGRPNSGYTF.

V is TRBV19 and J is TRBJ2-2, with 12 bases aligning to TRBD2. This CDR3 is built from 17 residues. CDR1 and CDR2 from the germline V gene are LNHDA and SQIVND (reference sequence). V lost 0 bases, J lost 4 bases, and 3 bases stayed unmatched. In DNA form, the CDR3 reads TGTGCCAGTAGTATAGATAGGGGACTAGCGGGCACCGGGGAGCTGTTTTTT. Protein: CASSIDRGLAGTGELFF.

The chain joins TRBV27 to TRBJ1-1, with TRBD1 matching 10 bases. In germline, CDR1 is MNHEY, CDR2 SMNVEV (reference sequence). The V and J ends lost 6 bases and 13 bases, in that order; junction bases with no gene match: 14. This CDR3 has 14 residues. CDR3 sequence (DNA): TGTGCCAGCAGCCTGGACAGGGGGACCTCTATGGGTTTCTTT. This gives the protein CASSLDRGTSMGFF.

This clone has just a few counts. The chain combines TRBV10-3 with TRBJ2-1; TRBD2 agrees at 8 bases. With 0 bases clipped from V and 5 bases from J, the junction kept 9 bases outside the gene matches. This CDR3 has 17 residues. Per germline, CDR1 ENHRY and CDR2 SYGVKD. CDR3 amino acids: CAISESSGSSEDNEQFF. The CDR3 region has the DNA TGTGCCATCAGTGAGTCAAGCGGGAGTAGTGAGGACAATGAGCAGTTCTTC.

This clone was recorded only once. The V call is TRBV5-1, the J call TRBJ2-7, with a possible D match to TRBD2 (6 bases). Germline CDR1 and CDR2: SGHRS and YFSETQ. This CDR3 comprises 16 residues. The V end was cut by 4 bases, the J end by 0 bases, with 17 bases between. The CDR3 loop reads CASSQLGGGYSYEQYF. Here the CDR3 DNA reads TGCGCCAGCAGCCAACTAGGTGGGGGGTACTCCTACGAGCAGTACTTC.

This clone was observed once. The chain links TRBV10-3 to TRBJ2-1, with 9 bases lining up with TRBD1. The CDR3 has 17 residues. Germline CDR1 is ENHRY and CDR2 is SYGVKD. V shed 4 bases, J shed 3 bases, and the junction held 10 bases outside the gene matches. The CDR3 bases are TGTGCCATCAGTGCCCACCGGGACAGGGCCTACTACAATGAGCAGTTCTTC. Translation gives CAISAHRDRAYYNEQFF.

This sequence joins TRBV19 and TRBJ2-7; D uncertain. This CDR3 has 17 amino acids. The V gene lost 0 bases and the J gene lost 2 bases, with 17 bases spanning the gap. Germline CDR1 is LNHDA and CDR2 is SQIVND (reference sequence). The CDR3 DNA follows: TGTGCCAGTAGTATAGATAACCGGATGCGACAAACCTACGAGCAGTACTTC. It encodes CASSIDNRMRQTYEQYF.

This clone was observed a handful of times. This chain connects TRBV7-9 to TRBJ2-3; a weak D match, TRBD1 (6 bases). V shed 5 bases and J shed 7 bases, with 16 bases lying between them. Per the germline V gene, CDR1 is SEHNR and CDR2 is FQNEAQ (reference sequence). The CDR3 extends over 14 amino acids. CDR3 sequence: CASSPDRLANTQYF. The CDR3 region has the DNA TGTGCCAGCAGCCCAGACAGGTTAGCAAATACGCAGTATTTT.